This T cell receptor (beta chain) emerged from a study of T cell responses to AZD1222 COVID-19 vaccine. Germline lookup yields CDR1 SEHNR and CDR2 FQNEAQ (reference sequence). The CDR3 is made up of 18 amino acids. Trimming took off 2 bases at V and 2 bases at J, with 16 bases between the two ends. Data came from immunoSEQ multiplex PCR; TCRdb stores just in-frame clones and leaves some out. There are roughly 150,000 clones in the sample; about 90% occur only once, and about 6% lies in the top ten. This TCR was sampled from an adult who received the AZD1222 COVID-19 vaccine. The source material was peripheral blood, sampled 28 days after the second AZD1222 dose. The rearrangement uses TRBV7-9 and TRBJ1-6; TRBD1 is a possible D gene (6 bases). The CDR3 here is CASSLPPGQNPYNSPLHF. The CDR3 nucleotides are TGTGCCAGCAGCTTACCCCCAGGACAGAATCCCTATAATTCACCCCTCCACTTT.